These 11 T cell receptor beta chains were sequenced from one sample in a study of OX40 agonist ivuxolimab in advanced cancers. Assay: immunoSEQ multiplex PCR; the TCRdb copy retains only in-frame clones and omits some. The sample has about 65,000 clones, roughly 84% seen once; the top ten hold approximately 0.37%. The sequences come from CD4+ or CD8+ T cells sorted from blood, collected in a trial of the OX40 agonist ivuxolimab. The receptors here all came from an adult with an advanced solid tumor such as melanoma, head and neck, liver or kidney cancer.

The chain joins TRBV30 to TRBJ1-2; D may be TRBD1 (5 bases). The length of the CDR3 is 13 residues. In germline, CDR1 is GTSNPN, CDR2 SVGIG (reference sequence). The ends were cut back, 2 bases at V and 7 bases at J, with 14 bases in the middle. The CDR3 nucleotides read TGTGCCTGGAGTCACCTCCCGGGGACTGGCTACACCTTC. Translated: CAWSHLPGTGYTF.

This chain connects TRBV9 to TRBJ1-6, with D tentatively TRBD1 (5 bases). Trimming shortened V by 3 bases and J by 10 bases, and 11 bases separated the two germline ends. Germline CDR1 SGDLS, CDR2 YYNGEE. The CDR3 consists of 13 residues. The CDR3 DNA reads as TGTGCCAGCAGCGAGGGGTGGGACTCACCCCTCCACTTT. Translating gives CASSEGWDSPLHF.

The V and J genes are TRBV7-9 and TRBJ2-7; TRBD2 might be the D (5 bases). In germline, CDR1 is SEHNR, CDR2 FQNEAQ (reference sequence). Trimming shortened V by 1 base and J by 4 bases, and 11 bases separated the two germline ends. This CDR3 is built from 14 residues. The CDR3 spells CASSLGGSAYEQYF. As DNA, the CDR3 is TGTGCCAGCAGCTTAGGAGGGTCAGCGTACGAGCAGTACTTC.

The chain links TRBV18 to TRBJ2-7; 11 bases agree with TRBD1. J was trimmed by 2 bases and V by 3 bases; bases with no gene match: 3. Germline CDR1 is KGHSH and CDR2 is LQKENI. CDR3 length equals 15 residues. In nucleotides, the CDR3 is TGTGCCAGCTCACCGGGACAGGGGGTCACCTACGAGCAGTACTTC. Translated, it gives CASSPGQGVTYEQYF.

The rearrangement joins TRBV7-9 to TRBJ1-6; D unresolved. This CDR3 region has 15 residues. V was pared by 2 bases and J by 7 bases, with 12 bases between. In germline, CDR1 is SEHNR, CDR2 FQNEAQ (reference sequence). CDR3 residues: CASSLTGSRNSPLHF. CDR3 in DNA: TGTGCCAGCAGCTTAACGGGTAGCCGGAATTCACCCCTCCACTTT.

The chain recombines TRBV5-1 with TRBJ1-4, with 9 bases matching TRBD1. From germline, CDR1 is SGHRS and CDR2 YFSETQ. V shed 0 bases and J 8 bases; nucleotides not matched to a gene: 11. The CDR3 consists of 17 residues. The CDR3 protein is CASSLDPPGQGFEKLFF. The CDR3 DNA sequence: TGCGCCAGCAGCTTGGATCCTCCGGGACAGGGTTTCGAAAAACTGTTTTTT.

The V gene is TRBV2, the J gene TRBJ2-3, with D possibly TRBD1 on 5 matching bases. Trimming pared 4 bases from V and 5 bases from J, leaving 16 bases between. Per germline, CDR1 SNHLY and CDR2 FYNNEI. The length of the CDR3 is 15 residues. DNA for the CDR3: TGTGCCAGCAGTGGGGGCCCCCGCATCAGAGATACGCAGTATTTT. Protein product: CASSGGPRIRDTQYF.

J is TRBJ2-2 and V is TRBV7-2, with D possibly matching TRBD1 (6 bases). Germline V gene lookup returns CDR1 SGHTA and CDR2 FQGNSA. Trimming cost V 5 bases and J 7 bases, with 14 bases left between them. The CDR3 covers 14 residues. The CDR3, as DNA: TGTGCCAGCAGCCTCAGCAGGGGTAACGGGGAGCTGTTTTTT. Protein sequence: CASSLSRGNGELFF.

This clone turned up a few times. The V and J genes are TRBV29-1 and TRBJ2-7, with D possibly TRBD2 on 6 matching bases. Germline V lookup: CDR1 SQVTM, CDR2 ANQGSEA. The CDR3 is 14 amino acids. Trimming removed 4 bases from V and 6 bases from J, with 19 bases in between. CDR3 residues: CSVAPLAGPGEQYF. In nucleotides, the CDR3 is TGCAGCGTTGCCCCTCTGGCGGGACCGGGCGAGCAGTACTTC.

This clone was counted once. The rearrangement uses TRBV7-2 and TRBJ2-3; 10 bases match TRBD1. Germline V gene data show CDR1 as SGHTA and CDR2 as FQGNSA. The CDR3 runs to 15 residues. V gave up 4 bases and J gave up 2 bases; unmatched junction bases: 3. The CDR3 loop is CASSSGTGDTDTQYF. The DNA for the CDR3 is TGTGCCAGCAGCTCCGGGACAGGGGACACAGATACGCAGTATTTT.

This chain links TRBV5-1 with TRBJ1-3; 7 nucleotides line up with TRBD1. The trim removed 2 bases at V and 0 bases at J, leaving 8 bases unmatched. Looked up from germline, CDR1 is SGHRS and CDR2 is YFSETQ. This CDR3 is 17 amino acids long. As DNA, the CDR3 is TGCGCCAGCAGCTTAGGACAGGCCTTTTCCTCTGGAAACACCATATATTTT. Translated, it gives CASSLGQAFSSGNTIYF. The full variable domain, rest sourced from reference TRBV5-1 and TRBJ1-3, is KAGVTQTPRYLIKTRGQQVTLSCSPISGHRSVSWYQQTPGQGLQFLFEYFSETQRNKGNFPGRFSGRQFSNSRSEMNVSTLELGDSALYLCASSLGQAFSSGNTIYFGEGSWLTVV.